These 31 T cell receptor beta chains were sequenced from one sample in a study of human T cells and chemical hapten exposure. TCRdb redid the calling of the RACE reads with MiXCR, one entry per CDR3 protein. In the table there are approximately 370,000 distinct CDR3 sequences, roughly 6% of which are singletons. The time point here: pre-sensitization, week 0. The treatment: therapeutic diphenylcyclopropenone sensitization with weekly scalp DPC. Sequences were derived from whole blood, sampled in connection with sensitization to the hapten diphenylcyclopropenone (DPC). These TCRs come from a woman under 30 with alopecia areata. Some clones in this sample may be carry-over from other donors' samples.

This clonotype has ten or more counts. This chain uses TRBV12-3 or TRBV12-4 with TRBJ1-6, with a weak D call TRBD1 (6 bases). The V and J ends lost 1 base and 7 bases respectively, with 8 bases between them. The CDR3 consists of 14 residues. CDR3 loop: CASSLGTANSPLHF. CDR3 nucleotides: TGTGCCAGCAGTTTAGGGACAGCAAATTCACCCCTCCACTTT.

The chain links TRBV6-5 to TRBJ1-3; D is uncertain. Trimming stripped 3 bases from V and 0 bases from J, with 9 bases between. Germline V lookup: CDR1 MNHEY, CDR2 SVGAGI. CDR3 length: 15 residues. This CDR3 is CASSYRGSSGNTIYF. DNA for the CDR3: TGTGCCAGCAGTTATCGTGGGAGCTCTGGAAACACCATATATTTT.

CDR3 in amino acids: CASSEYKIVGDSSPLHF. The CDR3 DNA sequence: TGTGCCAGCAGTGAATATAAGATTGTGGGAGATAGCTCACCCCTCCACTTT. The V and J genes are TRBV25-1 and TRBJ1-6, with D unresolved. The CDR3 runs 17 residues. Germline assignment: CDR1 MGHDK and CDR2 SYGVNS. Trimming took off 0 bases at V and 10 bases at J, with 19 bases between the two ends.

The genes are TRBV6-5 and TRBJ1-1; no clear D gene. Germline loops: CDR1 MNHEY, CDR2 SVGAGI. The V end was cut by 6 bases, the J end by 6 bases, with 14 bases between. The CDR3 is made up of 13 amino acids. CDR3 loop: CASRPDKVPEAFF. CDR3 coding DNA: TGTGCCAGCAGACCTGATAAGGTACCTGAAGCTTTCTTT.

This clonotype was seen many times. The V call is TRBV29-1, the J call TRBJ2-1, with TRBD1 matching over 7 bases. V was clipped by 5 bases and J by 10 bases; unmatched bases: 8. CDR3 size: 12 residues. Germline CDR1 is SQVTM and CDR2 is ANQGSEA. The CDR3 DNA reads TGCAGCGTTCGTCGGGACAGTATAGAGCAGTTCTTC. Translation: CSVRRDSIEQFF.

This clonotype was counted between two and nine times. The chain is built from TRBV10-3 and TRBJ2-7; 7 bases agree with TRBD2. The CDR3 is 14 residues long. The germline V gene encodes CDR1 ENHRY and CDR2 SYGVKD. After removal of 9 bases from V and 0 bases from J, the junction contained 8 bases not matched to a gene. DNA for the CDR3: TGTGCCATTGGGAGGGACGTTCGCTCCTACGAGCAGTACTTC. It yields the protein CAIGRDVRSYEQYF.

The V call is TRBV3-1, the J call TRBJ2-1; D unclear. CDR3 length: 16 residues. The ends were cut back, 0 bases at V and 4 bases at J, with 13 bases in the middle. The germline gives CDR1 LGHDT, CDR2 YNNKEL (reference sequence). The CDR3 sequence: CASSQDGRLGYNEQFF. Here the CDR3 DNA reads TGTGCCAGCAGCCAAGATGGTAGACTGGGATACAATGAGCAGTTCTTC.

This clonotype was detected ten times or more. The rearrangement links TRBV14 to TRBJ1-2; 10 bases match TRBD1. The CDR3 runs to 17 residues. Germline V lookup: CDR1 SGHDN, CDR2 FVKESK. Unmatched junction bases numbered 8, after V lost 0 bases and J lost 4 bases. CDR3 loop: CASSQDFWDRGIYGYTF. The CDR3 DNA reads as TGTGCCAGCAGCCAAGATTTCTGGGACAGGGGCATCTATGGCTACACCTTC.

The table lists this clonotype with many counts. This rearrangement joins TRBV18 to TRBJ1-1; the D is unclear. This CDR3 comprises 16 residues. The V gene lost 6 bases and the J gene lost 0 bases, with 17 bases spanning the gap. The germline V gene encodes CDR1 KGHSH and CDR2 LQKENI. Here the CDR3 reads CASSAGYGLMNTEAFF. The CDR3 nucleotides are TGTGCCAGCTCCGCCGGGTATGGGCTAATGAACACTGAAGCTTTCTTT.

The table lists this clonotype with many counts. The V call is TRBV20-1, the J call TRBJ2-7, with 8 bases lining up with TRBD2. This CDR3 has 14 amino acids. V shed 5 bases, J shed 0 bases, and the junction held 6 bases outside the gene matches. Germline values: CDR1 DFQATT, CDR2 SNEGSKA (reference sequence). The CDR3 region is CSAYSGDSSYEQYF. The CDR3 DNA is TGCAGTGCTTATAGCGGGGATAGCTCCTACGAGCAGTACTTC.

This clonotype was counted at least ten times. This rearrangement joins TRBV7-3 to TRBJ1-6; the D is unclear. The CDR3 loop spans 16 amino acids. Trimming removed 2 bases from V and 15 bases from J, with 23 bases in between. Germline values: CDR1 SGHTA, CDR2 FQGTGA. CDR3 sequence reads: CASSLGHKETMNVLHF. CDR3 DNA sequence: TGTGCCAGCAGCTTAGGGCATAAGGAAACCATGAACGTCCTCCACTTT.

The CDR3 reads CASSRPLGGRETQYF. CDR3 in DNA: TGTGCCAGCAGCCGCCCCTTGGGAGGACGGGAGACCCAGTACTTC. This chain connects TRBV28 to TRBJ2-5; D is possibly TRBD2 (6 bases). Germline CDR1 is MDHEN and CDR2 is SYDVKM. The CDR3 is 15 amino acids. With 6 bases removed from V and 5 bases from J, the gap between germline ends came to 19 bases.

This clonotype was seen at least ten times. V usage is TRBV10-3 and J usage is TRBJ2-1, with 8 nucleotides matching TRBD2. Germline values: CDR1 ENHRY, CDR2 SYGVKD. V was pared by 5 bases and J by 5 bases, with 5 bases of the junction left unmatched. The CDR3 has 14 residues. CDR3 sequence: CAISPRGADNEQFF. In DNA, the CDR3 is TGTGCCATCAGTCCGCGGGGGGCCGACAATGAGCAGTTCTTC.

The sample holds a few counts of this clonotype. For the CDR3, the DNA is TGTGCCAGCTGGGGACAGGGGGCCAGGGGTGAAGCTTTCTTT. It specifies CASWGQGARGEAFF. The rearrangement joins TRBV28 to TRBJ1-1; 12 nucleotides agree with TRBD1. This CDR3 has 14 residues. Germline values: CDR1 MDHEN, CDR2 SYDVKM. V shed 8 bases and J 7 bases; nucleotides not matched to a gene: 8. The full variable domain, with the rest looked up from reference TRBV28 and TRBJ1-1, is DVKVTQSSRYLVKRTGEKVFLECVQDMDHENMFWYRQDPGLGLRLIYFSYDVKMKEKGDIPEGYSVSREKKERFSLILESASTNQTSMYLCASWGQGARGEAFFGQGTRLTVV.

This clonotype was recorded at least ten times. The chain links TRBV7-9 to TRBJ2-5; 8 nucleotides agree with TRBD2. The CDR3 totals 15 residues. From germline, CDR1 is SEHNR and CDR2 FQNEAQ (reference sequence). After removal of 3 bases from V and 1 base from J, the junction contained 4 bases not matched to a gene. The CDR3 region has the DNA TGTGCCAGCAGCTTGCCACTAGCGGTCCAAGAGACCCAGTACTTC. Translating gives CASSLPLAVQETQYF.

This chain uses TRBV5-5 with TRBJ2-3; 13 bases map to TRBD2. The germline gives CDR1 SGHKS, CDR2 YYEKEE (reference sequence). V trimming: 2 bases; J trimming: 5 bases; junction bases outside the gene matches: 11. This CDR3 contains 18 residues. The CDR3 nucleotides are TGTGCCAGCAGCTTCGAGTTGACTAGCGGGGGGCGCCAAGATACGCAGTATTTT. This gives the protein CASSFELTSGGRQDTQYF.

This chain links TRBV29-1 with TRBJ2-7; D unresolved. CDR3 length equals 10 residues. CDR1 is SQVTM, CDR2 ANQGSEA, per germline. The germline V and J ends were trimmed by 7 bases and 5 bases, with 9 bases remaining between them. The chain's CDR3 is CSATTHEQYF. The DNA for the CDR3 is TGCAGCGCAACCACCCACGAGCAGTACTTC.

The V call is TRBV7-2, the J call TRBJ2-5; 12 nucleotides match TRBD2. In germline, CDR1 is SGHTA, CDR2 FQGNSA. The CDR3 spans 17 residues. Trimming at V came to 3 bases and at J to 2 bases, leaving 7 bases not matched to a gene. CDR3 amino acids: CASSLPGTSGFQETQYF. The CDR3 DNA reads as TGTGCCAGCAGCTTGCCCGGGACTAGCGGGTTTCAAGAGACCCAGTACTTC.

This clonotype was detected ten times or more. Here the CDR3 reads CSVGPSGNTIYF. The CDR3 DNA reads as TGCAGCGTTGGACCTTCTGGAAACACCATATATTTT. The rearrangement links TRBV29-1 to TRBJ1-3; D remains ambiguous. The V end lost 4 bases, the J end lost 1 base, and 5 bases lay between the germline ends. This CDR3 has 12 residues. Germline loops: CDR1 SQVTM, CDR2 ANQGSEA.

The sample holds a few counts of this clonotype. The genes are TRBV6-4 and TRBJ2-3, with TRBD1 identical over 10 bases. CDR3 size: 15 residues. Germline V gene lookup returns CDR1 MRHNA and CDR2 SNTAGT. Losses at the gene ends were 6 bases for V and 3 bases for J; bases not matched to a gene: 6. CDR3 in DNA: TGTGCCAGCAGCCAGACAGGGGGCGCGACAGATACGCAGTATTTT. The encoded protein is CASSQTGGATDTQYF.

The CDR3 nucleotides read TGTGCCAGCAGCTCAGGACAGGGGGCCGTTGAGACCCAGTACTTC. Translating it yields CASSSGQGAVETQYF. The genes are TRBV9 and TRBJ2-5; 11 nucleotides agree with TRBD1. The CDR3 consists of 15 residues. The trim removed 4 bases at V and 5 bases at J, leaving 7 bases unmatched. The germline CDR1 and CDR2 sequences are SGDLS and YYNGEE.

This clonotype showed up many times. The chain joins TRBV5-5 to TRBJ1-2, with D tentatively TRBD1 (6 bases). Germline V gene data show CDR1 as SGHKS and CDR2 as YYEKEE (reference sequence). The CDR3 loop spans 13 amino acids. Trimming stripped 0 bases from V and 6 bases from J, with 9 bases between. The CDR3 loop is CASSLVAGDGYTF. CDR3 nucleotides: TGTGCCAGCAGCTTGGTGGCAGGGGATGGCTACACCTTC. Full variable domain (rest looked up from reference TRBV5-5 and TRBJ1-2): DAGVTQSPTHLIKTRGQQVTLRCSPISGHKSVSWYQQVLGQGPQFIFQYYEKEERGRGNFPDRFSARQFPNYSSELNVNALLLGDSALYLCASSLVAGDGYTFGSGTRLTVV.

At least ten counts were recorded for this clonotype. J is TRBJ2-3 and V is TRBV29-1; 7 bases map to TRBD1. The V segment lost 4 bases and the J segment 2 bases; nucleotides outside the gene matches: 6. The CDR3 spans 14 residues. The germline V gene encodes CDR1 SQVTM and CDR2 ANQGSEA. The CDR3 DNA is TGCAGCGTTGGACAGGGATGGGCCACAGATACGCAGTATTTT. Its translation: CSVGQGWATDTQYF.

This clonotype turned up a few times. CDR3 nucleotides: TGTGCCAGCAGTCGGGTCAGGGGGAGCAATCAGCCCCAGCATTTT. As protein: CASSRVRGSNQPQHF. The chain carries TRBV6-5 and TRBJ1-5; 7 bases agree with TRBD1. Germline V CDR1 and CDR2: MNHEY, SVGAGI. After removal of 5 bases from V and 1 base from J, the junction contained 5 bases not matched to a gene. This CDR3 contains 15 residues.

In its sample, this clonotype was seen many times. The chain recombines TRBV6-2 or TRBV6-3 with TRBJ2-2; the D is unclear. CDR3 size: 14 residues. Germline V gene lookup returns CDR1 MNHEY and CDR2 SVGEGT. V lost 0 bases and J 6 bases, leaving 8 bases between the germline ends. Written as DNA, the CDR3 is TGTGCCAGCAGTTACTCGAGACATTCCGGGGAGCTGTTTTTT. This translates into CASSYSRHSGELFF.

This clonotype was recorded many times. CDR3 nucleotide sequence: TGTGCCAGCAGGCTCCCGGGGGGCGGCAATCAGCCCCAGCATTTT. Translating gives CASRLPGGGNQPQHF. This rearrangement joins TRBV6-2 or TRBV6-3 to TRBJ1-5; D is perhaps TRBD1 (6 bases). V was cut by 6 bases and J by 2 bases, with 14 bases left in between. In germline, CDR1 is MNHEY, CDR2 SVGEGT. This CDR3 is built from 15 residues.

This chain uses TRBV6-2 or TRBV6-3 with TRBJ2-7, with D tentatively TRBD1 (5 bases). This CDR3 contains 15 residues. V was clipped by 4 bases and J by 2 bases, with 15 bases between them. From germline, CDR1 is MNHEY and CDR2 SVGEGT. This CDR3 reads CASSFSTASTYEQYF. CDR3 nucleotides: TGTGCCAGCAGTTTTTCGACAGCGAGCACCTACGAGCAGTACTTC.

This clonotype was observed a handful of times. The chain recombines TRBV28 with TRBJ1-5; no reliable D call. The CDR3 contains 13 residues. V lost 8 bases to trimming and J lost 3 bases, with 11 bases between them. Germline V gene sequence: CDR1 MDHEN, CDR2 SYDVKM. The CDR3 sequence is CASGYGVNQPQHF. The CDR3 DNA sequence: TGTGCCAGCGGTTATGGGGTCAATCAGCCCCAGCATTTT. The full variable domain, with the rest looked up from reference TRBV28 and TRBJ1-5, is DVKVTQSSRYLVKRTGEKVFLECVQDMDHENMFWYRQDPGLGLRLIYFSYDVKMKEKGDIPEGYSVSREKKERFSLILESASTNQTSMYLCASGYGVNQPQHFGDGTRLSIL.

This chain links TRBV27 with TRBJ2-1; D is undetermined. CDR1 is MNHEY and CDR2 is SMNVEV in the germline V gene (reference sequence). Trimming left V 5 bases short and J 4 bases short, with 12 bases between. The CDR3 loop spans 14 amino acids. In DNA, the CDR3 is TGTGCCAGCAGTCCGTATTCTAGGTACAATGAGCAGTTCTTC. Its protein product is CASSPYSRYNEQFF.

This clonotype was recorded a few times. The CDR3, as DNA: TGTGCCAGCAGCCCAGCAGTTAGGGAGACCCAGTACTTC. As protein: CASSPAVRETQYF. The V and J genes are TRBV9 and TRBJ2-5; the D is unclear. The CDR3 runs to 13 residues. Germline V gene sequence: CDR1 SGDLS, CDR2 YYNGEE. The V gene lost 4 bases and the J gene lost 5 bases, with 12 bases spanning the gap.

This clonotype was seen many times. This CDR3 reads CSVEGGTGAYNEQFF. The CDR3 DNA reads TGCAGCGTTGAAGGCGGGACAGGCGCCTACAATGAGCAGTTCTTC. The chain combines TRBV29-1 with TRBJ2-1, with 8 bases aligning to TRBD1. Germline V lookup: CDR1 SQVTM, CDR2 ANQGSEA. This CDR3 has 15 amino acids. V shed 1 base and J 2 bases; nucleotides not matched to a gene: 4.